Reported below is one T cell receptor (beta chain). This entry is derived from a study of blood T cell repertoires in COVID-19. About the study: Both acute and convalescent COVID-19 samples were obtained from the United States, Italy and Spain.

Profiled with immunoSEQ multiplex PCR; TCRdb holds only in-frame clones, not every one. This table has 75,000 or so clones, around 80% appearing once. The CDR3 totals 15 residues. CDR1 is MDHEN and CDR2 is SYDVKM in the germline V gene. V dropped 3 bases and J dropped 2 bases, with 8 bases sitting between them. This sequence joins TRBV28 and TRBJ2-6; TRBD2 might be the D (6 bases). The sequence derives from a man aged 55 to 69 with acute or convalescent COVID-19. Sequenced input: peripheral blood. CDR3 DNA sequence: TGTGCCAGCAGTTTTCGCGGGGCTGGGGCCAACGTCCTGACTTTC. Translated, it gives CASSFRGAGANVLTF. Variable domain in full (rest from reference TRBV28 and TRBJ2-6): DVKVTQSSRYLVKRTGEKVFLECVQDMDHENMFWYRQDPGLGLRLIYFSYDVKMKEKGDIPEGYSVSREKKERFSLILESASTNQTSMYLCASSFRGAGANVLTFGAGSRLTVL.